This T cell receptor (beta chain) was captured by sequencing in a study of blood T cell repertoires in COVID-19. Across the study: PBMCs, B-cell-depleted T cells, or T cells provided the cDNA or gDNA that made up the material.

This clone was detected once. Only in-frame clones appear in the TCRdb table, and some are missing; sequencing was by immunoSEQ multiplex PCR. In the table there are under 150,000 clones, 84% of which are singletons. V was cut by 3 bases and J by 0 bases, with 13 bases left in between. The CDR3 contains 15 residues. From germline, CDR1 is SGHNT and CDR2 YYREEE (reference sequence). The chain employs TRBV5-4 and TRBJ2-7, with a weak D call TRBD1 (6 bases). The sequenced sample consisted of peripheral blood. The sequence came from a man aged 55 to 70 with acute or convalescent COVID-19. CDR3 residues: CASSSPGTTSYEQYF. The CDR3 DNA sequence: TGTGCCAGCAGCTCCCCGGGGACAACCTCCTACGAGCAGTACTTC.